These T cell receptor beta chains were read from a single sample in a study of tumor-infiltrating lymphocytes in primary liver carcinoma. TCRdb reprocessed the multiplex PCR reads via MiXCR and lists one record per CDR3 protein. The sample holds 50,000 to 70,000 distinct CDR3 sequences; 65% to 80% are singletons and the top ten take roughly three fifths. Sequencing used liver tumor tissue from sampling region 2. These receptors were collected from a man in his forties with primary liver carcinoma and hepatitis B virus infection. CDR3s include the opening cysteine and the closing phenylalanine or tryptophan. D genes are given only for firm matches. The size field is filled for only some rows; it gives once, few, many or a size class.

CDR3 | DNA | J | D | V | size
CSVDRGQSETLF | TGCAGCGTTGATCGAGGGCAGTCTGAAACTCTCTTT | TRBJ1-1 | NA | TRBV29-1 | few
CASSSPGLAGYEQYF | TGTGCCAGCAGCTCGCCGGGACTAGCGGGGTACGAGCAGTACTTC | TRBJ2-7 | TRBD2 | TRBV5-4 | many
CASSLHSEDTQYF | TGTGCCAGCAGCTTACATTCGGAGGATACGCAGTATTTT | TRBJ2-3 | NA | TRBV11-3 | NA
CVSSFWGPGVNVLTF | TGTGTCAGCAGTTTTTGGGGGCCTGGGGTCAACGTCCTGACTTTC | TRBJ2-6 | NA | TRBV12-3/TRBV12-4 | once
CASSLAAGLWQYF | TGTGCCAGCAGCTTGGCAGCCGGGCTTTGGCAGTACTTC | TRBJ2-7 | NA | TRBV5-6 | once
CASSFGGQWGMNTIAFF | TGTGCTAGCAGCTTTGGGGGGCAGTGGGGGATGAACACTATAGCTTTCTTT | TRBJ1-1 | NA | TRBV5-5 | NA
CASSQKEGTDTHYF | TGCGCCAGCAGCCAAAAAGAAGGCACAGATACGCACTATTTT | TRBJ2-3 | NA | TRBV4-1 | few
CASSQEGGTLPTDTQYF | TGTGCCAGCAGCCAGGAGGGGGGGACCCTGCCCACAGATACGCAGTATTTT | TRBJ2-3 | NA | TRBV14 | many
CASSSGLALGSYEQYF | TGTGCCAGCAGTTCCGGACTAGCGTTAGGCTCCTACGAGCAGTACTTC | TRBJ2-7 | TRBD2 | TRBV28 | once
CASSVRGVARVVNEQFF | TGTGCCAGCAGTGTACGAGGGGTAGCGAGAGTAGTCAATGAGCAGTTCTTC | TRBJ2-1 | NA | TRBV12-3/TRBV12-4 | NA
CTTSDSTGPSYNEQFF | TGTACCACCAGTGATTCCACCGGGCCAAGTTACAATGAGCAGTTCTTC | TRBJ2-1 | NA | TRBV24-1 | NA
CASSLKSETQYF | TGTGCCAGTAGTCTAAAGTCAGAGACCCAGTACTTC | TRBJ2-5 | NA | TRBV25-1 | NA
CTRSLISIDTQYF | TGTACCAGAAGCTTGATTAGCATAGATACGCAGTATTTT | TRBJ2-3 | NA | TRBV11-2 | NA
CTSSQTIALAGVTDTQYF | TGCACCAGCAGCCAGACCATTGCTCTAGCGGGAGTCACCGATACGCAATATTTT | TRBJ2-3 | TRBD2 | TRBV4-1 | NA
CASSLSPGAVTEAFF | TGTGCCAGCAGCTTATCCCCGGGGGCAGTCACTGAAGCTTTCTTT | TRBJ1-1 | NA | TRBV7-9 | NA
CASSSRTTGEPFF | TGTGCCAGCAGTTCCCGTACAACCGGTGAGCCGTTTTTT | TRBJ2-2 | NA | TRBV6-5 | NA
CSVVLGNGYNF | TGCAGCGTTGTCCTCGGGAATGGCTACAACTTC | TRBJ1-2 | NA | TRBV29-1 | NA
CASSWGRKWDEQFF | TGTGCCAGCAGCTGGGGAAGAAAGTGGGATGAGCAGTTCTTC | TRBJ2-1 | NA | TRBV5-6 | NA
CASSFVNQGIQETQYF | TGTGCCAGCAGTTTTGTAAACCAGGGGATCCAAGAGACCCAGTACTTC | TRBJ2-5 | NA | TRBV5-5 | NA
CASSLAAGSGTQYF | TGTGCCAGCAGTCTCGCAGCGGGATCAGGTACGCAGTATTTT | TRBJ2-3 | TRBD2 | TRBV12-3/TRBV12-4 | NA
CASSYNSREGFIGGQPQHF | TGTGCCAGCAGTTACAACTCCCGCGAGGGGTTTATCGGTGGTCAGCCCCAGCATTTT | TRBJ1-5 | NA | TRBV6-2/TRBV6-3 | many
CASSLEHQSTDTQYF | TGCGCCAGCAGCCTCGAACACCAAAGCACAGATACGCAGTATTTT | TRBJ2-3 | NA | TRBV11-2 | many
CANSRQGAAINTEAFF | TGTGCCAACAGCCGACAGGGGGCCGCAATAAACACTGAAGCTTTCTTT | TRBJ1-1 | TRBD1 | TRBV6-5 | NA
CISSFAGSNNGELLF | TGTATCAGCAGCTTTGCGGGATCGAACAACGGGGAGCTGCTTTTT | TRBJ2-2 | NA | TRBV11-2 | NA
CSTGPAGATEQFF | TGCAGCACAGGACCTGCGGGAGCGACTGAGCAGTTCTTC | TRBJ2-1 | TRBD2 | TRBV29-1 | once
CASGQGREIPYEQYF | TGCGCCAGCGGCCAAGGTCGGGAGATTCCCTACGAGCAGTACTTC | TRBJ2-7 | NA | TRBV4-3 | NA
CASSFSITGGGGHTF | TGTGCCAGCAGTTTCTCAATCACAGGGGGAGGAGGCCACACCTTC | TRBJ1-2 | TRBD1 | TRBV11-2 | NA
CDISLGGTNQPQHF | TGTGACATCTCTCTTGGGGGAACAAATCAGCCCCAGCATTTT | TRBJ1-5 | NA | TRBV10-3 | NA
CASGLVLQGRTGELFF | TGTGCCAGCGGCTTAGTTCTTCAGGGTCGGACCGGGGAGCTGTTTTTT | TRBJ2-2 | NA | TRBV7-9 | NA
CASSFISTGELFF | TGTGCCAGCAGCTTCATTAGCACCGGGGAGCTGTTTTTT | TRBJ2-2 | NA | TRBV5-1 | NA
CASSLAQGYNEQFF | TGCGCCAGCAGCTTGGCACAGGGTTACAATGAGCAGTTCTTC | TRBJ2-1 | NA | TRBV5-1 | many
CASSSSSYEQYF | TGTGCCAGCAGCTCCTCCTCCTACGAGCAGTACTTC | TRBJ2-7 | NA | TRBV7-8 | many
CASSQWTRRSSYNEQFF | TGCGCCAGCAGCCAGTGGACAAGGAGGAGCTCCTACAATGAGCAGTTCTTC | TRBJ2-1 | NA | TRBV4-1 | few
CASSYTPGGRKETKYF | TGTGCCAGCAGCTATACTCCTGGCGGGAGGAAAGAAACCAAGTACTTC | TRBJ2-5 | TRBD2 | TRBV11-2 | NA
CAVGRDIQYF | TGTGCCGTCGGGAGGGACATTCAGTACTTC | TRBJ2-4 | TRBD2 | TRBV7-9 | many
CASSWGSQETQYF | TGTGCCAGCAGCTGGGGATCCCAAGAGACCCAGTACTTC | TRBJ2-5 | NA | TRBV11-3 | medium-sized
CATSDRRPGETQYF | TGTGCCACCAGTGACCGGCGACCCGGAGAGACCCAGTACTTC | TRBJ2-5 | NA | TRBV24-1 | few
CASSLDNRASSYNEQFF | TGTGCCAGCAGCTTAGATAACAGGGCGAGCTCCTATAATGAGCAGTTCTTC | TRBJ2-1 | NA | TRBV11-2 | few
CSVGKTQNTEAFF | TGCAGCGTTGGGAAGACCCAGAACACTGAAGCTTTCTTT | TRBJ1-1 | NA | TRBV29-1 | few
CSVFRDTDAGTSVLTF | TGCAGCGTTTTCCGTGACACAGACGCTGGGACCAGCGTCCTGACTTTC | TRBJ2-6 | NA | TRBV29-1 | NA
CASITGQTNTGEPFF | TGTGCCAGCATCACGGGACAGACTAACACCGGGGAGCCGTTTTTT | TRBJ2-2 | TRBD1 | TRBV11-1 | NA